The 3 T cell receptor beta chains below come from one sample, sequenced in a study of T-cell reconstitution after alpha-beta-depleted transplantation in children. As it was prepared, the TCRbeta library received unique molecular identifiers. A single record per CDR3 protein comes from TCRdb applying MiXCR to the PCR reads. This table holds hundreds of thousands of distinct CDR3 sequences, 24% found once. The sequencing here drew on PBMCs, mostly from graft donor cells, taken 360 days after TCRalphabeta/CD19-depleted stem cell transplant. These TCRs come from a female patient aged 2 to 10 who had a stem cell transplant for congenital amegakaryocytic thrombocytopenia, so the T cells may come from the graft donor.

This clonotype was picked up a small number of times. Compared with germline, one end of the junction differs, possibly owing to a read error. The chain recombines TRBV28 with TRBJ1-5; D is unclear. Germline loops: CDR1 MDHEN, CDR2 SYDVKM. The CDR3 extends over 14 amino acids. DNA for the CDR3: TGTGTCAGCAGTTTGTTCGTAGTGAATCAGCCCCAGCATTTT. Translated: CVSSLFVVNQPQHF.

This chain uses TRBV2 with TRBJ2-5; 7 bases match TRBD1. The CDR3 length is 14 residues. J lost 1 base, V lost 6 bases, and 5 bases had no gene match. Germline lookup yields CDR1 SNHLY and CDR2 FYNNEI. This chain's CDR3 is CASRGDSLQETQYF. The CDR3 nucleotides read TGTGCCAGCAGAGGGGACAGCCTCCAAGAGACCCAGTACTTC.

This clonotype has a handful of counts. The CDR3 nucleotides read TGCAGTGCTAGGGGGCTTGAGTTGTTCAATGAGCAGTTCTTC. Translated: CSARGLELFNEQFF. V gene TRBV20-1 combines with J gene TRBJ2-1; TRBD1 is a possible D gene (5 bases). Germline CDR1 DFQATT, CDR2 SNEGSKA (reference sequence). The CDR3 loop spans 14 amino acids. V lost 3 bases and J 6 bases, leaving 15 bases between the germline ends.